This T cell receptor (beta chain) originates from a study of cytomegalovirus exposure and HLA in healthy donors. Every donor was a healthy person donating bone marrow. Between the trimmed V and J ends, which lost 0 bases and 1 base, there was a span of 8 bases. CDR1 and CDR2 from the germline V gene are SGHKS and YYEKEE (reference sequence). This CDR3 comprises 15 residues. PCR involved 60 Vbeta and 13 Jbeta primers. This table comes from immunoSEQ multiplex PCR, and its TCRdb copy is limited to in-frame clones, with some not included. The data include about 84,000 clones; the top ten clones carry less than 0.65%. Study observations and caveats: For most TCR beta V segments, an earlier analysis put the productive rate at about 90% or about 30% of the time. For TCR beta chains, V- and J-gene trimming was later linked to a missense DCLRE1C variant. Rarity characterized most TCR sequences, yet some public TCRs appeared in many donors.

Remarks on this clone: Its antigen is still unknown.

Source material: PBMCs. The genes are TRBV5-5 and TRBJ1-5; a possible D gene is TRBD1 (5 bases). The sequence was collected from a man aged 45-65 years in good health and CMV-seronegative. CDR3 sequence (DNA): TGTGCCAGCAGCTTGGTGGCAGGGAGCAATCAGCCCCAGCATTTT. This translates into CASSLVAGSNQPQHF. Together with reference TRBV5-5 and TRBJ1-5, the CDR3 gives the full variable domain: DAGVTQSPTHLIKTRGQQVTLRCSPISGHKSVSWYQQVLGQGPQFIFQYYEKEERGRGNFPDRFSARQFPNYSSELNVNALLLGDSALYLCASSLVAGSNQPQHFGDGTRLSIL.